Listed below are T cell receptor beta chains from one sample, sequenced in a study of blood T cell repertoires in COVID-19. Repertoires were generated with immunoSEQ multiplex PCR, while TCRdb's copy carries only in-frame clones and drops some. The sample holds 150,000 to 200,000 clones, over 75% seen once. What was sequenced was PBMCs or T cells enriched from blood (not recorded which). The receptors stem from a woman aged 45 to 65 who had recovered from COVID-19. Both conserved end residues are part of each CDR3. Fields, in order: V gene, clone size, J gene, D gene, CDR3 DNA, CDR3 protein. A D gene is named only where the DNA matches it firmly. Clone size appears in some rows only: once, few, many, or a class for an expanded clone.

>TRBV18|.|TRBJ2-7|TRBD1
TGTGCCAGCTCACCACCCGGGACAGGGGGCTACGAGCAGTACTTC
CASSPPGTGGYEQYF
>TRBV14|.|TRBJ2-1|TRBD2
TGTGCCAGCAGCTTCCGGGCGGTACTAGCGGGAGGAGGGGCCTTCGATGAGCAGTTCTTC
CASSFRAVLAGGGAFDEQFF
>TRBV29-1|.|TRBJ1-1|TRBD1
TGCAGCGTACGCGGACAGGGAGGATCAGCTTTCTTT
CSVRGQGGSAFF
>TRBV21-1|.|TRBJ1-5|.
TGTGCCAGCAGCAAGGGGCCGGGACAGGGGAACCAGCCCCAGCATTTT
CASSKGPGQGNQPQHF
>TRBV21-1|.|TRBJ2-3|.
TGTGCCAGCAGCGAAATACTAGCGGGAGGGCATAGAGGAACAGATACGCAGTATTTT
CASSEILAGGHRGTDTQYF
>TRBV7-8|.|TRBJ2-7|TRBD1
TGTGCCAGCAGCTTAGCGTTCCAGGGGGTATACGAGCAGTACTTC
CASSLAFQGVYEQYF
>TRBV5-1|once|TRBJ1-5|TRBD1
TGCGCCAGCAGCCCACAGGGGGTCAATCAGCCCCAGCATTTT
CASSPQGVNQPQHF
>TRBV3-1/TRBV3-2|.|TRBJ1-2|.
TGTGCCAGCAGCCAAGGTATAACAGGGCTGACCTCTAACTATGGCTACACCTTC
CASSQGITGLTSNYGYTF
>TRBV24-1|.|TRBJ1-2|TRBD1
TGTGCCACCAGGAGACCGGGACAGCCCTTCCACCCCTTC
CATRRPGQPFHPF
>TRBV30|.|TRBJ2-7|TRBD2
TGTGCCTGGTCCGGACTAGCGGGACTCGAGCAGTACTTC
CAWSGLAGLEQYF
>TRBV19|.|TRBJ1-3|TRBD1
TGTGCCAGTAGTATCGCCGGGACAGGGACCATAATCTCTGGAAACACCATATATTTT
CASSIAGTGTIISGNTIYF
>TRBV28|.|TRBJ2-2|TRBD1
TGTGCCAGCAGTACCGGACAGGGGTACACCGGGGAGCTGTTTTTT
CASSTGQGYTGELFF
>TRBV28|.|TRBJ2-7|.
TGTGCCAGCAAAGCAGGGGGCGGGGGATCCTACGAGCAGTACTTC
CASKAGGGGSYEQYF
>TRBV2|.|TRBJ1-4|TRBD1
TGTGCCAGCAGTCGAGACAGGGGACAGTTGGGTGCCACTAATGAAAAACTGTTTTTT
CASSRDRGQLGATNEKLFF
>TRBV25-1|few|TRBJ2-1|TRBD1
TGTGCCACTGAGGGACAGAACAATGAGCAGTTCTTC
CATEGQNNEQFF
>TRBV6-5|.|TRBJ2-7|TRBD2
TGTGCCACACAGCCGACCTCCGGGGGGTCAGGGTTGCGGTACTTC
CATQPTSGGSGLRYF
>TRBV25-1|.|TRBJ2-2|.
TGTGCCAGCAGTGAATACTCTAGTATCGCCGGGGAGCTGTTTTTT
CASSEYSSIAGELFF
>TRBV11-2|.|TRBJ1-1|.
TGTGCCAGCCAGAAAAGGGGGTCCACTGAAGCTTTCTTT
CASQKRGSTEAFF
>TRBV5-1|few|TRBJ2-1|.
TGCGCCAGTAGTGACTTTAGCTCCTACAATGAGCAGTTCTTC
CASSDFSSYNEQFF
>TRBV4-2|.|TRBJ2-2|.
TGTGCCAGCAGCCAAGGGGCAGTTTCGGTCACCGGGGAGCTGTTTTTT
CASSQGAVSVTGELFF